This T cell receptor beta chain was found in a study of cytomegalovirus exposure and HLA in healthy donors (dated by TCRdb to between 2016 and 2019). Turning to the overall study: According to an earlier analysis of 587 of the donors, about 180 million T cells yielded 117 million unique TCR beta sequences and about 300 Gb of sequence data. Among the roughly 400 genotyped donors, around 81% belonged to the genetic ancestry cluster associated with self-reported Caucasian donors. Because of strong linkage in the cohort, five DR-DQ haplotypes were treated as single units for association and clustering. In a later analysis, previously published TCR beta repertoires from 666 donors were re-analyzed and high-resolution HLA genotyping was added so that TCR occurrence patterns could be studied. Rather than drawing on any new phenotypic data, the later analysis identified candidate immune exposures from TCR beta sequences and the way those sequences occurred across donors. An earlier analysis of 587 of the donors used high-throughput TCR beta sequencing to judge whether each TCR beta V gene segment behaved as functional or pseudogenic. The study aimed to test whether signatures of past pathogen exposure could be identified by cataloging public T cell receptors. The T cell repertoires of some 700 subjects were profiled by immunosequencing and related to cytomegalovirus serostatus. Around 330 gigabases of sequencing data and approximately 91 million unique TCR sequences made up an early release that covered nearly 650 HLA-typed donors. Across 398 genotyped donors of the cohort, an average of roughly 250,000 unique TCR beta nucleotide sequences per donor were sequenced, and approximately 19% of those sequences were non-productive. Donor age, sex, ethnicity and CMV serostatus were compiled together with the repertoire data. To predict cytomegalovirus infection status, the study brought together high-throughput TCR immunosequencing, statistical association of individual TCRs with disease status, and machine learning. A separate validation cohort of approximately 130 different subjects was used in addition to the approximately 610-subject first cohort. HLA typing included class I and class II loci at four-digit resolution. Every repertoire in the discovery cohort had been generated on one and the same sequencing platform. Typing coverage differed by locus: A, B, C, DRB1 and DQB1 were typed in about 629-630 donors, DQA1 in roughly 500, DPA1 in 600 to 610, and DPB1 in roughly 450. In a later genetic analysis, genome-wide SNP genotypes for about three fifths of the roughly 670 donors were used, and that subset was treated as a discovery cohort.

Reading the germline V gene (reference sequence) gives CDR1 GTSNPN and CDR2 SVGIG. V is cut by 4 bases and J by 8 bases, and the space between the germline ends is 14 bases. From cysteine to phenylalanine, the CDR3 is 12 amino acids long. Here the CDR3 DNA is all that survives: 36 bases in frame from base 1. The protocol used for the library was the immunoSEQ multiplex PCR assay. For the multiplex PCR, a mixture combining 60 forward primers for TCR Vbeta segments and 13 reverse primers for TCR Jbeta segments was used. Amplification of the CDR3 region of rearranged TCR beta genes was performed with a multiplex PCR assay on genomic DNA. The amplified TCR beta libraries were sequenced on the Illumina HiSeq System as 87-base-pair reads. Regarding the original processing steps: A later analysis counted approximately 84 million unique TCR beta chains across the 666 repertoires, and some 12 million of these chains were shared by at least two donors. To remove PCR and sequencing errors, raw reads were error-corrected and collapsed into unique sequences using a nearest-neighbor algorithm that merged closely related sequences. V, D and J gene segments were assigned by aligning CDR3 sequences to IMGT reference sequences. For a sequence to be retained, at least a six-nucleotide match to both a V gene segment and a J gene segment was required. A rearrangement counted as productive if the CDR3 had no stop codons and remained in frame with V and J, and every other rearrangement counted as non-productive. Following IMGT convention, CDR3 was defined as the stretch from the second conserved V-encoded cysteine up to the conserved J-encoded phenylalanine. The earlier analysis of 587 of the donors excluded sequences that lacked an unambiguous match to a single V gene segment. In an earlier analysis of a few hundred of the donors, a V segment was called functional when productive rearrangements were above 56.7%, and segregating when the standard deviation between donors exceeded 5%. To diagnose cytomegalovirus status from the catalog of TCR beta chain sequences, a statistical classification framework was built. In a later analysis, TCR nucleotide sequences were compared against IMGT/GENE-DB human TR gene sequences so that V and J genes could be assigned. The TCRdist pipeline was used in a later analysis to assign CDR3 sequences and most-parsimonious VDJ recombination scenarios. In a later analysis, every TCR beta chain was defined by the combination of its CDR3 amino acid sequence and its V-gene family, and reads without a unique V-gene family were dropped. As a way to deal with suspected cross-contamination and a sequencing artifact, a later analysis dropped under 600 nucleotide sequences that were highly shared and had low generation probability. In a later analysis, a clonal expansion index was calculated for each public chain from normalized within-repertoire ranks of inferred template counts. In a later analysis, generation probabilities were computed with a VDJ recombination model fitted to out-of-frame rearrangements, and the resulting probabilities were checked against IGoR. Hypergeometric tests were used in a later analysis to score TCR-TCR, TCR-HLA and TCR-CMV co-occurrence, with a repertoire-size bias correction applied to the TCR pairs. False discovery rates were estimated in a later analysis by permuting HLA or CMV assignments 20 times. In a later analysis, co-occurring TCRs were grouped with DBSCAN, and TCRdist sequence similarity was added when clustering was performed within HLA-allele-positive subsets. Repertoires with fewer than 30,000 or more than 120,000 public chains, plus five repertoires with anomalous nucleotide sharing, were excluded from co-occurrence clustering. TCRdb mirrors the immuneACCESS table, restricted to in-frame sequences. Some clones are absent from its copies; in checked studies, under half trace to an unresolved V gene, and the reason for the others is unknown. V, J and clone size were drawn from that table, and D and trimming were deduced from the DNA. The sample table includes around 140,000 clones. The ten largest account for approximately 2% of the sample.

In regard to this clone: Its antigen is still unknown.

The cohort was made up of approximately 670 healthy bone marrow donors. At the time of sampling, all cohort members were nominally healthy, though unrecorded immune exposures were likely present. The donor was CMV seronegative and was included in the group of around 320 seronegative cohort members. A peripheral blood sample was collected from each donor, and TCR beta sequencing was performed on peripheral blood mononuclear cells. The Qiagen DNeasy Blood Extraction Kit was used to extract genomic DNA from the blood cell samples. Broader findings and caveats from the paper: A further reported finding was that TCR beta sequences accurately predicted the HLA-A and HLA-B alleles for most subjects in the first cohort. V-gene and J-gene trimming of TCR beta chains was associated with a missense DCLRE1C variant in a later genetic analysis, and the association was replicated in an independent cohort. At a false discovery rate of 0.05, a later analysis linked 15,000 to 20,000 TCR beta sequences to specific HLA alleles. In a later analysis, HLA-associated TCR beta chains were found to be more clonally expanded and to have lower generation probabilities than equally common non-associated chains. Linkage disequilibrium might explain the correlated functional status among segregating V segments, but an unknown experimental factor could not be ruled out. According to a later analysis, parvovirus B19, influenza, CMV and Epstein-Barr virus appeared linked to several top co-occurrence clusters. Because HLA typing was unavailable for some donors at each locus, only the typed subset was used in association tests. Strong co-occurrence of HLA alleles, especially DR and DQ, made assigning TCR associations to individual alleles difficult. A later genetic analysis reported fewer N-insertions in productive TCRs among donors in an Asian-associated ancestry cluster than the roughly 700-donor mean. Across donors, most TCR sequences were observed very rarely, whereas some public TCRs were present in many individuals. Only TCR beta chains were sequenced in this cohort, and the absence of alpha or paired-chain data limited detectable features. A cluster of highly shared sequence variants was judged likely to be a technical artifact of the sequencing pipeline. In vitro tests confirmed that three of the cytomegalovirus-associated TCR beta chains recognize cytomegalovirus antigens. About 17 rarely observed V segments, including chromosome 9 orphons, were excluded from the earlier analysis of about 500 of the donors because counts were too low. Roughly uniform sequencing depth across donors was assumed in presence/absence analyses, although this assumption may not hold. Some IMGT-functional V segments, including TRBV6-2 and TRBV6-3, could not be distinguished by the 87-base-pair reads and were therefore excluded. In a later analysis, the rate of TCR association differed among HLA loci, with DRB1 alleles having the most associated TCRs and HLA-C alleles having the fewest. Broadly in line with IMGT annotations, most TCR beta V segments showed up in productive rearrangements about 90% or about 30% of the time in an earlier analysis of several hundred of the donors. The study listed 170 or so TCR beta chains as associated with cytomegalovirus. The classifier was reported to diagnose cytomegalovirus status with high specificity and sensitivity in both the original cohort and the validation cohort. Immune exposure information for the cohort was limited to CMV serostatus. According to a later analysis, most CMV-associated TCR beta chains appeared to be HLA-restricted, and the HLA associations seemed to be driven largely by CMV exposure. It was suggested by the authors that the approach could potentially be generalized to other disease states and immunological phenotypes.

The chain couples TRBV30 to TRBJ1-1; a tentative D match to TRBD1 spans 5 bases. The material sequenced was PBMCs. This clonotype was obtained from a woman between 18 and 29 years old in good health and CMV-seronegative. Here is the DNA: TGTGCCTGGACCCAGCGGGGCCCCGAAGCTTTCTTT. Its amino acids are CAWTQRGPEAFF.